This T cell receptor beta chain stems from a study of TIL therapy for anti-PD-1-resistant metastatic lung cancer. The CDR3 has 14 residues. Germline CDR1 GTSNPN, CDR2 SVGIG (reference sequence). The germline V and J ends were trimmed by 0 bases and 6 bases, with 12 bases remaining between them. Indicated time point: pre-treatment sample, taken before nivolumab and TIL therapy. The tumor samples were excised metastases, mostly pleural nodules or supraclavicular lymph nodes. The immunoSEQ assay was v3. Clones were sequenced by immunoSEQ multiplex PCR, and TCRdb holds only the in-frame ones, with some missing. Among 12,000 or so clones listed, approximately 52% were seen once.

The genes are TRBV30 and TRBJ1-5; D call uncertain. The source was tumor tissue, collected at baseline. The receptor was isolated from a person between 30 and 80 years old with non-small cell lung cancer. Here the CDR3 DNA reads TGTGCCTGGAGTGTAAAAGCGGGGATTCAGCCCCAGCATTTT. Its protein is CAWSVKAGIQPQHF.